Shown below are 19 T cell receptor beta chains from a single sample sequenced in a study of CD8 T cells in ankylosing spondylitis. TCRdb called the 5' RACE reads again in MiXCR, with one record for every CDR3 protein. The sample lists under 400,000 distinct CDR3 sequences; around 10% were seen once. The specimen was blood, either unsorted or a sorted T cell fraction (not recorded which). These receptor sequences come from a female donor with ankylosing spondylitis or in good health (not recorded which).

In regard to this clonotype: This may arise from a read error, as a much more abundant clone is one base away. Written as DNA, the CDR3 is TGCTGTGCTTTGAATAGACTAGTTTTGGTCACAGATACGCAGTATTTT. It yields the protein CCALNRLVLVTDTQYF. This rearrangement joins TRBV20-1 to TRBJ2-3, with D possibly being TRBD2 (6 bases). Germline assignment: CDR1 DFQATT and CDR2 SNEGSKA (reference sequence). The CDR3 is made up of 16 amino acids.

This clonotype has ten or more counts. The chain is built from TRBV15 and TRBJ2-4; TRBD1 matches at 7 bases. After removal of 6 bases from V and 4 bases from J, the junction contained 6 bases not matched to a gene. Germline CDR1 reads LNHNV; CDR2 reads YYDKDF (reference sequence). The CDR3 sequence is 14 residues long. The CDR3 is CATRADRVKNIQYF. The CDR3 DNA sequence: TGTGCCACCAGGGCCGACAGGGTTAAAAACATTCAGTACTTC.

This rearrangement joins TRBV5-1 to TRBJ2-3; 11 bases map to TRBD2. Germline V gives CDR1 SGHRS, CDR2 YFSETQ. Trimming removed 4 bases from V and 6 bases from J; junction bases left unmatched: 13. The CDR3 spans 17 residues. CDR3 bases: TGCGCCAGCAGCGGAGACCCTAGCGGGGGGTCCCTGGATACGCAGTATTTT. Protein product: CASSGDPSGGSLDTQYF. Complete variable domain (other parts from reference TRBV5-1 and TRBJ2-3): KAGVTQTPRYLIKTRGQQVTLSCSPISGHRSVSWYQQTPGQGLQFLFEYFSETQRNKGNFPGRFSGRQFSNSRSEMNVSTLELGDSALYLCASSGDPSGGSLDTQYFGPGTRLTVL.

The table lists this clonotype with many counts. The chain joins TRBV20-1 to TRBJ1-2; 7 bases fit TRBD1. Trimming removed 2 bases from V and 7 bases from J; junction bases left unmatched: 7. This CDR3 has 13 amino acids. Germline-derived CDR1 and CDR2 are DFQATT and SNEGSKA (reference sequence). The CDR3 region is CSARRQGNAGYTF. In DNA, the CDR3 is TGCAGTGCTAGACGACAGGGAAATGCTGGCTACACCTTC.

This clonotype came up many times. V is TRBV7-3 and J is TRBJ2-3, with TRBD2 matching over 11 bases. Per the germline V gene, CDR1 is SGHTA and CDR2 is FQGTGA. CDR3 length: 15 residues. The V and J ends lost 5 bases and 5 bases, in that order; junction bases with no gene match: 6. CDR3 in amino acids: CASSHSGGAEDTQYF. CDR3 nucleotide sequence: TGTGCCAGCAGCCATAGCGGGGGGGCTGAAGATACGCAGTATTTT. Drawing the rest from reference TRBV7-3 and TRBJ2-3, the complete variable domain is GAGVSQTPSNKVTEKGKYVELRCDPISGHTALYWYRQSLGQGPEFLIYFQGTGAADDSGLPNDRFFAVRPEGSVSTLKIQRTERGDSAVYLCASSHSGGAEDTQYFGPGTRLTVL.

This clonotype was observed at least ten times. This sequence joins TRBV2 and TRBJ2-7; D not certain. Germline CDR1 SNHLY, CDR2 FYNNEI. Trimming pared 2 bases from V and 13 bases from J, leaving 15 bases between. There are 12 residues in the CDR3. CDR3 sequence reads: CASSEFVGRRYF. The CDR3 coding sequence is TGTGCCAGCAGTGAATTCGTTGGACGGCGCTACTTC.

There are many counts of this clonotype. The genes are TRBV5-6 and TRBJ2-7, with D possibly being TRBD1 or TRBD2 (5 bases each). From germline, CDR1 is SGHDT and CDR2 YYEEEE. The CDR3 totals 14 residues. The germline V and J ends were trimmed by 3 bases and 6 bases, with 16 bases remaining between them. The CDR3 sequence is CASSSSGGQVEQYF. The CDR3 DNA is TGTGCCAGCAGCTCCTCTGGGGGTCAGGTCGAGCAGTACTTC. The whole variable domain, remainder taken from reference TRBV5-6 and TRBJ2-7, is DAGVTQSPTHLIKTRGQQVTLRCSPKSGHDTVSWYQQALGQGPQFIFQYYEEEERQRGNFPDRFSGHQFPNYSSELNVNALLLGDSALYLCASSSSGGQVEQYFGPGTRLTVT.

For this clonotype: A read error is possible here, since a much larger clone lies one base away. In DNA form, the CDR3 reads TGCAGCGTTGAAAACAATGAGCAGTCCTTC. Its translation: CSVENNEQSF. This chain joins TRBV29-1 and TRBJ2-1; D remains ambiguous. The CDR3 totals 10 residues. Germline CDR1 is SQVTM and CDR2 is ANQGSEA.

In this sample, this clonotype turned up many times. This chain joins TRBV5-1 and TRBJ2-3, with D possibly matching TRBD2 (5 bases). The V gene lost 7 bases and the J gene lost 6 bases, with 27 bases spanning the gap. Germline CDR1 reads SGHRS; CDR2 reads YFSETQ. CDR3 length: 17 amino acids. As DNA, the CDR3 is TGCGCCAGCTGCTCAAGCCCGAGCGGCTCCAGGTCGGATACGCAGTATTTT. As protein: CASCSSPSGSRSDTQYF.

The chain has TRBV27 and TRBJ1-4; D not resolved. Trimming took 1 base from V and 2 from J, leaving 14 bases between them. Germline loops: CDR1 MNHEY, CDR2 SMNVEV (reference sequence). The CDR3 sequence is 17 residues long. The CDR3 region has the DNA TGTGCCAGCAGTTTATTAAAAACAAGGGTCACTAATGAAAAACTGTTTTTT. As protein: CASSLLKTRVTNEKLFF.

The chain is built from TRBV12-3 or TRBV12-4 and TRBJ2-3; no clear D gene. CDR3 size: 13 residues. The V end lost 6 bases, the J end lost 0 bases, and 7 bases lay between the germline ends. CDR3 nucleotides: TGTGCCAGCAGGTATGGTAGCACAGATACGCAGTATTTT. Protein: CASRYGSTDTQYF.

This clonotype was seen more than once but under ten times. The V and J genes are TRBV20-1 and TRBJ2-2; 8 bases line up with TRBD1. The CDR3 length is 13 residues. The V gene end was trimmed by 2 bases and the J gene end by 7 bases; junction bases not matched to a gene: 3. Germline V gene lookup returns CDR1 DFQATT and CDR2 SNEGSKA (reference sequence). CDR3 in DNA: TGCAGTGCTAGAACGGGACAGGACGGGGAGCTGTTTTTT. Its protein is CSARTGQDGELFF.

This clonotype was recorded at least ten times. The chain has TRBV12-3 or TRBV12-4 and TRBJ2-5, with TRBD1 identical over 9 bases. V shed 1 base, J shed 5 bases, and the junction held 5 bases outside the gene matches. The CDR3 runs 15 residues. DNA of the CDR3: TGTGCCAGCAGTTTAGGGGGACAGGGTCAGGAGACCCAGTACTTC. As protein: CASSLGGQGQETQYF.

Points on this clonotype: A much larger clone differs from this one at a single base, so this may be a read error. The rearrangement links TRBV10-2 to TRBJ1-3; 8 bases match TRBD1. The CDR3 is made up of 16 amino acids. The germline gives CDR1 WSHSY, CDR2 SAAADI. CDR3 loop: CASSDGTGISGNTIHF. In DNA, the CDR3 is TGCGCCAGCAGTGATGGGACAGGCATCTCTGGAAACACCATACATTTT.

This chain uses TRBV12-3 or TRBV12-4 with TRBJ2-1; D assignment may be TRBD1 or TRBD2 (5 bases each). The CDR3 totals 13 residues. Trimming took 6 bases from V and 7 from J, leaving 13 bases between them. This chain's CDR3 is CASRRTGTNEQFF. The DNA of the CDR3 is TGTGCCAGCAGGAGGACCGGGACGAATGAGCAGTTCTTC.

The chain couples TRBV6-2 or TRBV6-3 to TRBJ1-1; TRBD1 is a possible D gene (5 bases). Germline V gene sequence: CDR1 MNHEY, CDR2 SVGEGT. The CDR3 covers 15 residues. V was shortened by 3 bases and J by 5 bases, with 16 bases between the two germline ends. The CDR3 region has the DNA TGTGCCAGCAGTTATGGTTGGGGGAAAAATACTGAAGCTTTCTTT. Translated: CASSYGWGKNTEAFF.

CDR3 sequence reads: CASSRTPTEAFF. CDR3 DNA: TGTGCCAGTAGCCGGACTCCGACTGAAGCTTTCTTT. This chain uses TRBV19 with TRBJ1-1; D not resolved. Germline CDR1 LNHDA, CDR2 SQIVND (reference sequence). CDR3 length: 12 residues. V lost 6 bases and J lost 5, with 10 bases in between.

This clonotype was seen repeatedly, ten times or more. The chain carries TRBV28 and TRBJ2-7; TRBD2 agrees at 7 bases. Per the germline V gene, CDR1 is MDHEN and CDR2 is SYDVKM. Trimming at V came to 6 bases and at J to 2 bases, leaving 13 bases not matched to a gene. The CDR3 has 16 amino acids. The CDR3 spells CASSLHLAELTYEQYF. DNA for the CDR3: TGTGCCAGCAGCTTACATCTAGCGGAATTAACCTACGAGCAGTACTTC.

This clonotype appeared many times. This chain connects TRBV19 to TRBJ1-1; unclear D gene. This CDR3 is 13 amino acids long. With 3 bases removed from V and 0 bases from J, the gap between germline ends came to 5 bases. Germline V gene lookup returns CDR1 LNHDA and CDR2 SQIVND (reference sequence). The CDR3 DNA sequence: TGTGCCAGTAGTATTCGGATGAACACTGAAGCTTTCTTT. The encoded protein is CASSIRMNTEAFF.